A single sample is the source of the 16 T cell receptor beta chains below, sequenced in a study of cytomegalovirus exposure and HLA in healthy donors. 13 Jbeta primers and 60 Vbeta primers were used for the PCR. Measured with immunoSEQ multiplex PCR; TCRdb has only the in-frame clones, and not every one. Of 130,000 or so clones in the sample, less than 80% were seen once. The sequenced sample was PBMCs. Every receptor here comes from a man aged 40-49 years in good health and CMV-seropositive.

This clone was counted a few times. The rearrangement links TRBV28 to TRBJ2-1, with D possibly TRBD1 on 6 matching bases. Germline-derived CDR1 and CDR2 are MDHEN and SYDVKM. The CDR3 runs 15 residues. The V end lost 3 bases, the J end lost 6 bases, and 15 bases lay between the germline ends. CDR3 sequence: CASSLVGRGINEQFF. The CDR3 DNA sequence: TGTGCCAGCAGTTTGGTGGGCAGGGGAATCAATGAGCAGTTCTTC.

This clone came up once. This chain uses TRBV27 with TRBJ2-7; 7 bases match TRBD1. CDR1 MNHEY and CDR2 SMNVEV come from the germline V gene (reference sequence). The CDR3 has 17 amino acids. V shed 3 bases, J shed 4 bases, and the junction held 15 bases outside the gene matches. DNA for the CDR3: TGTGCCAGCAGTTTTTCGGGCCGATCGGGACAGTTATACGAGCAGTACTTC. Its translation: CASSFSGRSGQLYEQYF.

The chain links TRBV7-8 to TRBJ1-5; 9 bases line up with TRBD1. This CDR3 has 15 residues. Unmatched junction bases numbered 6, after V lost 5 bases and J lost 4 bases. Germline values: CDR1 SGHVS, CDR2 FQNEAQ. Written as DNA, the CDR3 is TGTGCCAGCAGCGGGGGACAGGGTGATAATCAGCCCCAGCATTTT. This encodes CASSGGQGDNQPQHF.

This clone was observed a single time. The rearrangement links TRBV27 to TRBJ2-7, with TRBD1 identical over 11 bases. The length of the CDR3 is 15 residues. Trimming at V came to 7 bases and at J to 3 bases, leaving 8 bases not matched to a gene. Germline CDR1 is MNHEY and CDR2 is SMNVEV (reference sequence). The CDR3 spells CASKARTGGLYEQYF. CDR3 bases: TGTGCCAGCAAAGCTCGGACAGGGGGCCTCTACGAGCAGTACTTC.

This clone was detected only a few times. The chain employs TRBV7-2 and TRBJ2-5, with 8 bases aligning to TRBD2. The J call may be in error: the DNA end matches TRBJ2-7 better. The CDR3 covers 14 residues. Germline-derived CDR1 and CDR2 are SGHTA and FQGNSA. The CDR3, as DNA: TGTGCCAGCAACCAGGCAGCGGGGGAAGGCGAGCAGTACTTC. It encodes CASNQAAGEGEQYF.

J is TRBJ1-2 and V is TRBV7-2; D is uncertain. Per germline, CDR1 SGHTA and CDR2 FQGNSA. Trimming took 5 bases from V and 7 from J, leaving 20 bases between them. The CDR3 is 15 amino acids. The CDR3 DNA reads TGTGCCAGCAGCCCACCGGTTCGGGTAAGAGGTGGCTACACCTTC. This encodes CASSPPVRVRGGYTF.

This chain joins TRBV15 and TRBJ1-1; the D gene is possibly TRBD1 (6 bases). Germline V CDR1 and CDR2: LNHNV, YYDKDF (reference sequence). The ends were cut back, 0 bases at V and 5 bases at J, with 13 bases in the middle. CDR3 length: 15 amino acids. This chain's CDR3 is CATSRDQGWRTEAFF. In DNA, the CDR3 is TGTGCCACCAGCAGAGACCAGGGGTGGAGAACTGAAGCTTTCTTT.

This chain joins TRBV6-6 and TRBJ1-2, with 7 bases aligning to TRBD1. Germline lookup yields CDR1 MNHNY and CDR2 SVGAGI (reference sequence). With V trimmed by 6 bases and J by 4 bases, 8 bases remained unmatched. The CDR3 is 14 amino acids. The CDR3 coding sequence is TGTGCCAGCAGAGGGACAGAAAAGACCTATGGCTACACCTTC. Protein: CASRGTEKTYGYTF.

This clone was observed a single time. This rearrangement joins TRBV30 to TRBJ2-3; D is ambiguous. CDR1 GTSNPN and CDR2 SVGIG come from the germline V gene (reference sequence). Trimming shortened V by 4 bases and J by 2 bases, and 7 bases separated the two germline ends. The CDR3 runs to 12 residues. The CDR3, as DNA: TGTGCCTGGACTTCCTTCACAGATACGCAGTATTTT. It specifies CAWTSFTDTQYF.

The chain recombines TRBV4-1 with TRBJ1-1; D may be TRBD1 (5 bases). The CDR3 loop spans 15 amino acids. Germline V lookup: CDR1 MGHRA, CDR2 YSYEKL. Trimming cost V 0 bases and J 5 bases, with 13 bases left between them. Here the CDR3 reads CASSQDRDYGTEAFF. As DNA, the CDR3 is TGCGCCAGCAGCCAAGATAGGGACTATGGGACTGAAGCTTTCTTT.

CDR3 residues: CASSEAETGGETQYF. The DNA for the CDR3 is TGTGCCAGCAGTGAAGCTGAGACGGGGGGAGAGACCCAGTACTTC. This sequence joins TRBV2 and TRBJ2-5, with 7 positions matching TRBD2. V lost 0 bases and J lost 4; bases outside the gene matches: 5. Germline V CDR1 and CDR2: SNHLY, FYNNEI. The CDR3 length is 15 residues. Full variable domain (outside the CDR3, taken from reference TRBV2 and TRBJ2-5): EPEVTQTPSHQVTQMGQEVILRCVPISNHLYFYWYRQILGQKVEFLVSFYNNEISEKSEIFDDQFSVERPDGSNFTLKIRSTKLEDSAMYFCASSEAETGGETQYFGPGTRLLVL.

V and J are TRBV29-1 and TRBJ1-1; D call uncertain. Germline loops: CDR1 SQVTM, CDR2 ANQGSEA. CDR3 length equals 13 residues. Trimming shortened V by 2 bases and J by 6 bases, and 13 bases separated the two germline ends. The CDR3 DNA is TGCAGCGTTGAACTTAACGGGAGGGCTGAAGCTTTCTTT. This gives the protein CSVELNGRAEAFF.

V is TRBV13 and J is TRBJ2-7; possible D gene TRBD1, 5 bases. CDR1 and CDR2 from the germline V gene are PRHDT and FYEKMQ (reference sequence). V dropped 2 bases and J dropped 2 bases, with 16 bases sitting between them. The CDR3 sequence is 16 residues long. CDR3 sequence reads: CASSLKGNRIPYEQYF. The CDR3 DNA follows: TGTGCCAGCAGCTTAAAGGGGAACAGGATTCCCTACGAGCAGTACTTC.

J is TRBJ2-5 and V is TRBV1; the table's D call of TRBD2 was not tested on the DNA. TRBV1 is listed as a pseudogene. The CDR3 is 14 residues long. This chain's CDR3 is CTSSQVRREETQYF. CDR3 in DNA: TGCACCAGCAGCCAAGTTCGGAGGGAGGAGACCCAGTACTTC.

This sequence joins TRBV28 and TRBJ2-4, with a tentative D call TRBD1 (5 bases). With 5 bases removed from V and 3 bases from J, the gap between germline ends came to 14 bases. This CDR3 is built from 15 residues. Germline CDR1 MDHEN, CDR2 SYDVKM. The CDR3 region is CASSGAEGDKNIQYF. CDR3 DNA sequence: TGTGCCAGCAGTGGGGCAGAAGGGGACAAAAACATTCAGTACTTC.

This chain links TRBV6-1 with TRBJ2-4, with 11 bases matching TRBD2. The CDR3 is 21 residues long. CDR1 MNHNS and CDR2 SASEGT come from the germline V gene. V gave up 1 base and J gave up 0 bases; unmatched junction bases: 14. CDR3 protein: CASSEDASGGFTYLAKNIQYF. The CDR3 bases are TGTGCCAGCAGTGAAGACGCTAGCGGGGGGTTTACTTACCTAGCCAAAAACATTCAGTACTTC.